One sample yielded the 18 T cell receptor beta chains listed below, sequenced in a study of T cell responses to AZD1222 COVID-19 vaccine. The assay was immunoSEQ multiplex PCR, and TCRdb's table has in-frame clones only and misses some. The sample records around 64,000 clones, 83% being singletons. The source material was peripheral blood, sampled 28 days after the second AZD1222 dose. The receptors were sampled from an adult who received the AZD1222 COVID-19 vaccine.

V gene TRBV29-1 combines with J gene TRBJ1-2; 8 nucleotides align to TRBD1. Germline V gene lookup returns CDR1 SQVTM and CDR2 ANQGSEA. The CDR3 extends over 15 amino acids. V shed 1 base and J 8 bases; nucleotides not matched to a gene: 12. CDR3 sequence reads: CSVEVLGQGSRGYTF. The CDR3 coding sequence is TGCAGCGTTGAAGTTCTTGGACAGGGCTCGAGGGGCTACACCTTC.

The chain uses TRBV5-6 and TRBJ2-7; tentative D call: TRBD2 (5 bases). This CDR3 has 13 amino acids. The germline V gene has CDR1 SGHDT and CDR2 YYEEEE. The ends were cut back, 5 bases at V and 4 bases at J, with 13 bases in the middle. CDR3 loop: CASSSTNSYEQYF. The CDR3 DNA reads TGTGCCAGCAGTTCGACTAACTCATACGAGCAGTACTTC.

This chain links TRBV18 with TRBJ2-6, with D possibly being TRBD2 (5 bases). V gave up 2 bases and J gave up 3 bases, with 8 bases separating them. The CDR3 totals 15 residues. Germline V gives CDR1 KGHSH, CDR2 LQKENI. Here the CDR3 reads CASSPAGSGANVLTF. DNA for the CDR3: TGTGCCAGCTCACCAGCGGGTAGTGGGGCCAACGTCCTGACTTTC.

This clone appeared a few times. The chain is built from TRBV7-2 and TRBJ2-5, with D tentatively TRBD1 (5 bases). The V gene lost 2 bases and the J gene lost 3 bases, with 7 bases spanning the gap. Germline V gene data show CDR1 as SGHTA and CDR2 as FQGNSA. The CDR3 has 13 residues. The chain's CDR3 is CASSLIREETQYF. CDR3 DNA sequence: TGTGCCAGCAGCTTAATCAGGGAAGAGACCCAGTACTTC.

This chain links TRBV30 with TRBJ1-6, with D unresolved. The CDR3 has 11 residues. V was pared by 4 bases and J by 10 bases, with 8 bases between. The germline gives CDR1 GTSNPN, CDR2 SVGIG (reference sequence). The CDR3 DNA sequence: TGTGCCTGGACCGTCGACTCACCCCTCCACTTT. It codes for CAWTVDSPLHF.

This chain joins TRBV4-3 and TRBJ1-3; a weak D match, TRBD1 (5 bases). Germline-derived CDR1 and CDR2 are LGHNA and YSLEER. The CDR3 extends over 15 amino acids. Trimming cost V 2 bases and J 4 bases, with 12 bases left between them. The CDR3 DNA reads as TGCGCCAGCAGCCAATTCCAGGGAACAGGAAACACCATATATTTT. This translates into CASSQFQGTGNTIYF.

The V gene is TRBV2, the J gene TRBJ1-4, with no clear D. V was trimmed by 0 bases and J by 6 bases, leaving 8 bases between them. CDR3 length equals 14 residues. The germline V gene has CDR1 SNHLY and CDR2 FYNNEI. In nucleotides, the CDR3 is TGTGCCAGCAGTGAAGCGCGAGTGTATGAAAAACTGTTTTTT. Translated, it gives CASSEARVYEKLFF.

This rearrangement joins TRBV7-2 to TRBJ1-5; D is undetermined. There are 14 residues in the CDR3. Trimming left V 0 bases short and J 2 bases short, with 5 bases between. Germline-derived CDR1 and CDR2 are SGHTA and FQGNSA. Here the CDR3 DNA reads TGTGCCAGCAGCTTAGCGGGCCGCAATCAGCCCCAGCATTTT. This gives the protein CASSLAGRNQPQHF.

CDR3 sequence (DNA): TGTGCCAGCAGCAGGGGGCTATGGGAAAAACTGTTTTTT. This sequence encodes CASSRGLWEKLFF. The V gene is TRBV2, the J gene TRBJ1-4, with TRBD1 matching over 8 bases. J was trimmed by 8 bases and V by 6 bases; bases with no gene match: 5. The CDR3 consists of 13 residues. The germline V gene encodes CDR1 SNHLY and CDR2 FYNNEI.

The chain uses TRBV7-8 and TRBJ2-7; 7 bases align to TRBD1. The CDR3 covers 13 residues. The ends lost 6 bases at V and 6 bases at J; junction bases unmatched: 8. Germline V gives CDR1 SGHVS, CDR2 FQNEAQ. In DNA, the CDR3 is TGTGCCAGCAGTTACACAGGGGCCAGCGAGCAGTACTTC. Amino acid sequence: CASSYTGASEQYF.

The rearrangement joins TRBV11-2 to TRBJ1-3; possible D gene TRBD1, 5 bases. The germline gives CDR1 SGHAT, CDR2 FQNNGV. V was pared by 5 bases and J by 4 bases, with 6 bases between. There are 12 residues in the CDR3. This chain's CDR3 is CASSRGGNTIYF. CDR3 DNA: TGTGCCAGCAGCCGGGGGGGAAACACCATATATTTT.

This CDR3 is CASSSAGGTPYEQYF. The CDR3 DNA reads TGTGCCAGCAGCTCAGCAGGGGGGACACCATACGAGCAGTACTTC. The J gene is TRBJ2-7, the V gene TRBV7-9; a possible D gene is TRBD1 (7 bases). V was clipped by 4 bases and J by 4 bases, with 17 bases between them. Germline V gene lookup returns CDR1 SEHNR and CDR2 FQNEAQ (reference sequence). This CDR3 contains 15 residues.

The rearrangement joins TRBV15 to TRBJ2-1, with D maybe TRBD2 (7 bases). The CDR3 length is 16 residues. Trimming removed 0 bases at V and 9 bases at J, with 18 bases between. The germline CDR1 and CDR2 sequences are LNHNV and YYDKDF (reference sequence). The CDR3 region has the DNA TGTGCCACCAGCAGAGATCTGGGGGGGCGCAGTGGTGAGCAGTTCTTC. The encoded protein is CATSRDLGGRSGEQFF.

The rearrangement links TRBV9 to TRBJ2-5; 8 nucleotides agree with TRBD2. CDR3 size: 16 residues. Trimming at V came to 4 bases and at J to 5 bases, leaving 13 bases not matched to a gene. CDR1 SGDLS and CDR2 YYNGEE come from the germline V gene. CDR3 protein: CASSPSGAGGFETQYF. CDR3 nucleotides: TGTGCCAGCAGCCCCTCCGGGGCGGGGGGCTTTGAGACCCAGTACTTC.

This chain joins TRBV30 and TRBJ2-7; 7 nucleotides agree with TRBD1. The germline V gene has CDR1 GTSNPN and CDR2 SVGIG (reference sequence). The CDR3 has 13 residues. Losses at the gene ends were 3 bases for V and 9 bases for J; bases not matched to a gene: 11. The CDR3 DNA reads as TGTGCCTGGAGCCCGGGACAGTTACGAGGGCAGTACTTC. Translation gives CAWSPGQLRGQYF.

The rearrangement joins TRBV5-5 to TRBJ2-7; 8 bases align to TRBD1. The CDR3 totals 14 residues. V shed 4 bases and J 2 bases; nucleotides not matched to a gene: 5. Germline-derived CDR1 and CDR2 are SGHKS and YYEKEE (reference sequence). Here the CDR3 reads CASSILRGPYEQYF. The CDR3 DNA is TGTGCCAGCAGCATACTCAGGGGGCCCTACGAGCAGTACTTC.

In this sample, this clone turned up once. The chain links TRBV6-1 to TRBJ2-6; perhaps TRBD2 as D (5 bases). This CDR3 contains 18 residues. Trimming cost V 4 bases and J 2 bases, with 18 bases left between them. The germline V gene encodes CDR1 MNHNS and CDR2 SASEGT. CDR3 sequence reads: CASSAGESWQTGANVLTF. CDR3 nucleotide sequence: TGTGCCAGCAGTGCCGGGGAGAGCTGGCAAACTGGGGCCAACGTCCTGACTTTC.

This chain uses TRBV7-2 with TRBJ2-1, with D uncertain. The ends were cut back, 5 bases at V and 0 bases at J, with 5 bases in the middle. CDR1 and CDR2 (germline): SGHTA, FQGNSA. This CDR3 is built from 13 residues. CDR3 region: CASSLDSYNEQFF. CDR3 nucleotide sequence: TGTGCCAGCAGCCTTGACTCCTACAATGAGCAGTTCTTC.